This T cell receptor beta chain was documented in a study of blood T cell repertoires in COVID-19. On the study more broadly: There were acute and convalescent COVID-19 samples, and they came from the United States, Italy and Spain. Sources were T cells, B-cell-depleted T cells, or PBMCs; the material itself was cDNA or gDNA.

Patients at the Seattle site were enrolled during active infection and followed longitudinally. Per the study methods: The authors estimated nucleated cell counts from reference gene primer amplification. Repertoires were generated with immunoSEQ multiplex PCR, while TCRdb's copy carries only in-frame clones and drops some. V, J and clone size are taken as reported in that table, and D and trimming were inferred from the DNA itself. The sample lists 270,000 or so clones; about 90% were seen once. The germline V and J ends were trimmed by 0 bases and 11 bases, with 10 bases remaining between them. The CDR3 is 11 amino acids. Germline V gives CDR1 DFQATT, CDR2 SNEGSKA (reference sequence).

The clonotype originates from a woman in her 30s with COVID-19, enrolled during active disease. Specimen: peripheral blood. The gene calls are TRBV20-1 and TRBJ1-1, with D unresolved. For the CDR3, the DNA is TGCAGTGCTAGAGATTACTCGGGGGCTTTCTTT. Its protein is CSARDYSGAFF.